One and the same sample provided the 17 T cell receptor beta chains below, sequenced in a study of blood T cell repertoires in COVID-19. This table comes from immunoSEQ multiplex PCR, and its TCRdb copy is limited to in-frame clones, with some not included. The sample holds approximately 390,000 clones; around 87% are singletons and the top ten take about 2%. The specimen was peripheral blood. These receptors were taken from a woman in her sixties or seventies with COVID-19, enrolled during active disease.

The rearrangement joins TRBV2 to TRBJ2-3; 11 bases are shared with TRBD1. The CDR3 runs to 15 residues. V gave up 6 bases and J gave up 3 bases; unmatched junction bases: 5. Germline CDR1 SNHLY, CDR2 FYNNEI. The CDR3 loop is CASRGDRGNTDTQYF. CDR3 sequence (DNA): TGTGCCAGCAGGGGGGACAGGGGGAATACAGATACGCAGTATTTT.

As concerns this clone: An end of the junction does not agree with germline; a read error may underlie this. The chain has TRBV6-1 and TRBJ1-1; 8 nucleotides align to TRBD1. This CDR3 region has 16 residues. The germline V gene has CDR1 MNHNS and CDR2 SASEGT. CDR3 protein: CASREAGGAGNTEAFF. In DNA, the CDR3 is TGTGCCAGCAGGGAAGCAGGGGGCGCTGGGAACACTGAAGCTTTCTTT.

The chain carries TRBV3-1 (or the pseudogene TRBV3-2) and TRBJ1-6, with a possible D match to TRBD1 (6 bases). The CDR3 has 15 amino acids. In germline, CDR1 is LGHDT, CDR2 YNNKEL (reference sequence). Trimming took 1 base from V and 7 from J, leaving 11 bases between them. The CDR3 region is CASSQGPGDNSPLHF. The CDR3 DNA sequence: TGTGCCAGCAGCCAAGGGCCAGGGGACAATTCACCCCTCCACTTT.

The rearrangement joins TRBV5-1 to TRBJ2-3; a weak D match, TRBD2 (6 bases). CDR3 size: 16 residues. The V gene lost 3 bases and the J gene lost 3 bases, with 17 bases spanning the gap. Per the germline V gene, CDR1 is SGHRS and CDR2 is YFSETQ. This CDR3 is CASSSGLGTATDTQYF. For the CDR3, the DNA is TGCGCCAGCAGCTCCGGACTCGGGACTGCTACAGATACGCAGTATTTT.

This clone was recorded only once. V usage is TRBV7-2 and J usage is TRBJ1-6; D perhaps matches TRBD1 (6 bases). CDR3 size: 13 residues. Germline-derived CDR1 and CDR2 are SGHTA and FQGNSA. With 5 bases removed from V and 8 bases from J, the gap between germline ends came to 10 bases. CDR3 protein: CASSPWTDSPLHF. CDR3 DNA sequence: TGTGCCAGCAGCCCCTGGACAGATTCACCCCTCCACTTT. The full variable domain, in which reference TRBV7-2 and TRBJ1-6 provide the parts outside the CDR3, is GAGVSQSPSNKVTEKGKDVELRCDPISGHTALYWYRQSLGQGLEFLIYFQGNSAPDKSGLPSDRFSAERTGGSVSTLTIQRTQQEDSAVYLCASSPWTDSPLHFGNGTRLTVT.

CDR3 nucleotide sequence: TGTGCCAGCAGCACGAGAAGGACTAGCGGGGAAACCGGGGAGCTGTTTTTT. Its translation is CASSTRRTSGETGELFF. The genes are TRBV7-2 and TRBJ2-2; 12 nucleotides align to TRBD2. The V and J ends lost 5 bases and 5 bases, in that order; junction bases with no gene match: 9. Germline V lookup: CDR1 SGHTA, CDR2 FQGNSA. This CDR3 contains 17 residues.

The chain is built from TRBV6-1 and TRBJ2-1, with 7 bases fitting TRBD2. CDR3 length: 17 amino acids. Germline values: CDR1 MNHNS, CDR2 SASEGT. V lost 4 bases to trimming and J lost 1 base; unmatched junction nucleotides: 10. The CDR3 loop reads CASSGSFWRGSYNEQFF. In nucleotides, the CDR3 is TGTGCCAGCAGTGGAAGTTTTTGGCGGGGGTCCTACAATGAGCAGTTCTTC.

The chain links TRBV29-1 to TRBJ1-1; D not resolved. CDR1 is SQVTM, CDR2 ANQGSEA, per germline. V lost 4 bases, J lost 1 base, and 4 bases lay in between. CDR3 length equals 11 residues. CDR3 sequence reads: CSVGANTEAFF. The CDR3 DNA sequence: TGCAGCGTTGGGGCGAACACTGAAGCTTTCTTT.

The chain recombines TRBV28 with TRBJ1-2, with 9 bases fitting TRBD1. The CDR3 is made up of 14 amino acids. With V trimmed by 4 bases and J by 4 bases, 4 bases remained unmatched. Germline CDR1 is MDHEN and CDR2 is SYDVKM. CDR3 in DNA: TGTGCCAGCAGTTCGTACAGGGGGCGCTATGGCTACACCTTC. Translating gives CASSSYRGRYGYTF.

The rearrangement joins TRBV5-6 to TRBJ2-5, with D possibly being TRBD2 (6 bases). In germline, CDR1 is SGHDT, CDR2 YYEEEE. V gave up 2 bases and J gave up 9 bases, with 14 bases separating them. This CDR3 has 13 amino acids. In DNA form, the CDR3 reads TGTGCCAGCAGCTTAACCTCCCAGCGGGCCCAGTACTTC. This codes for CASSLTSQRAQYF.

The chain is built from TRBV7-8 and TRBJ2-3; D might be TRBD1 (6 bases). This CDR3 is 13 amino acids long. Germline loops: CDR1 SGHVS, CDR2 FQNEAQ. V was clipped by 5 bases and J by 8 bases, with 14 bases between them. CDR3 bases: TGTGCCAGCAGCGGCCTTCAGGGGTCTACGCAGTATTTT. Translating gives CASSGLQGSTQYF.

This clone has only a few counts. The CDR3 DNA follows: TGTGCCAGTAGCCGAGGGGGAAATAGCAATCAGCCCCAGCATTTT. Translation gives CASSRGGNSNQPQHF. The chain is built from TRBV19 and TRBJ1-5; weak D call: TRBD1 (6 bases). Germline V gives CDR1 LNHDA, CDR2 SQIVND (reference sequence). V was trimmed by 6 bases and J by 0 bases, leaving 12 bases between them. This CDR3 comprises 15 residues.

The rearrangement uses TRBV7-2 and TRBJ1-2; D is perhaps TRBD1 (6 bases). V lost 5 bases and J 0 bases, leaving 13 bases between the germline ends. The germline CDR1 and CDR2 sequences are SGHTA and FQGNSA. The length of the CDR3 is 15 residues. CDR3 sequence reads: CASSPQGLPNYGYTF. CDR3 nucleotides: TGTGCCAGCAGCCCACAGGGCCTCCCTAACTATGGCTACACCTTC.

The rearrangement links TRBV24-1 to TRBJ1-1, with a weak D call TRBD1 (5 bases). Germline V gives CDR1 KGHDR, CDR2 SFDVKD. Trimming stripped 8 bases from V and 4 bases from J, with 19 bases between. The CDR3 length is 15 residues. This CDR3 is CATTVNGARGTEAFF. In DNA, the CDR3 is TGTGCCACCACGGTGAACGGGGCGCGGGGCACTGAAGCTTTCTTT.

Details on this clone: At one boundary the junction diverges from the germline segment, which might be a read error. V and J are TRBV5-1 and TRBJ1-1; D is ambiguous. Germline V lookup: CDR1 SGHRS, CDR2 YFSETQ. The CDR3 covers 13 residues. CDR3 in amino acids: CASSHSVNTEAFF. CDR3 sequence (DNA): TGCGCCAGCAGTCACTCTGTGAATACTGAAGCTTTCTTT.

The chain uses TRBV7-2 and TRBJ1-1, with D maybe TRBD1 (5 bases). Germline CDR1 is SGHTA and CDR2 is FQGNSA. The CDR3 spans 14 residues. The V end lost 4 bases, the J end lost 0 bases, and 9 bases lay between the germline ends. DNA of the CDR3: TGTGCCAGCAGCTCAGGGAACTTGAACACTGAAGCTTTCTTT. Translation gives CASSSGNLNTEAFF.

The chain couples TRBV5-1 to TRBJ2-7, with TRBD1 matching over 8 bases. The V segment lost 1 base and the J segment 3 bases; nucleotides outside the gene matches: 3. Germline loops: CDR1 SGHRS, CDR2 YFSETQ. The CDR3 has 14 amino acids. The DNA for the CDR3 is TGCGCCAGCAGCTTGACAGGGGGGTTCTACGAGCAGTACTTC. Amino acid sequence: CASSLTGGFYEQYF.